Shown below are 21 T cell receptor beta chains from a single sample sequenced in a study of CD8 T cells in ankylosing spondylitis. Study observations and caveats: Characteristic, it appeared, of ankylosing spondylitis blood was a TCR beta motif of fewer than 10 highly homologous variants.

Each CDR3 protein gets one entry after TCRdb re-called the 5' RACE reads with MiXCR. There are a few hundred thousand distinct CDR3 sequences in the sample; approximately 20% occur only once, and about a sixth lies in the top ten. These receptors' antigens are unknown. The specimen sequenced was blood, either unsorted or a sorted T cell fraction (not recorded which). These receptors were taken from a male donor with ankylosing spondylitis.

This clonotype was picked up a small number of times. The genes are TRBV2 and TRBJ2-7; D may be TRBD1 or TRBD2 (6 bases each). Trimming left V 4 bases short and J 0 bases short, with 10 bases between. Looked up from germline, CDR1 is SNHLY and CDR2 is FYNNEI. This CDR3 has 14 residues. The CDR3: CASSGLGGSYEQYF. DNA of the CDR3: TGTGCCAGCAGTGGACTAGGGGGCTCCTACGAGCAGTACTTC.

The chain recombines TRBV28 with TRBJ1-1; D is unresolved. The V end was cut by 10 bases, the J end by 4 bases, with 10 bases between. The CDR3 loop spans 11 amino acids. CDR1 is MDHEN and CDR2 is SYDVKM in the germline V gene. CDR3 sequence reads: CATAPITEAFF. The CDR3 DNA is TGTGCCACCGCTCCTATCACTGAAGCTTTCTTT. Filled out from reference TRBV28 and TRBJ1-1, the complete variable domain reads DVKVTQSSRYLVKRTGEKVFLECVQDMDHENMFWYRQDPGLGLRLIYFSYDVKMKEKGDIPEGYSVSREKKERFSLILESASTNQTSMYLCATAPITEAFFGQGTRLTVV.

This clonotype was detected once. The CDR3: CASSLNPAGADTQYF. CDR3 bases: TGTGCCAGCAGCTTAAATCCAGCGGGAGCCGATACGCAGTATTTT. V is TRBV7-3 and J is TRBJ2-3; 8 bases are shared with TRBD2. The CDR3 has 15 residues. Germline values: CDR1 SGHTA, CDR2 FQGTGA. The V and J ends lost 1 base and 6 bases, in that order; junction bases with no gene match: 6.

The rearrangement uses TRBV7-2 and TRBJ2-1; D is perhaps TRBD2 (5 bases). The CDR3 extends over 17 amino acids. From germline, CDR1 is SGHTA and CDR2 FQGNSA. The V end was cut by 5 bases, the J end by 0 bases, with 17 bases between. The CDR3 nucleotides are TGTGCCAGCAGCCCTCGCGAGAGGGCAGCCTCCTACAATGAGCAGTTCTTC. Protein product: CASSPRERAASYNEQFF.

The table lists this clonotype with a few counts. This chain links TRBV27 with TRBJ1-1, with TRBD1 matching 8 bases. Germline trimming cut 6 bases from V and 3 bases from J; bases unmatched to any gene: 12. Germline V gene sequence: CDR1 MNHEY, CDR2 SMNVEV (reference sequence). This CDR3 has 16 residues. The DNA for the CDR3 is TGTGCCAGCAGAGCCGGCCGGGACAGGCCTCACACTGAAGCTTTCTTT. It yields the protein CASRAGRDRPHTEAFF.

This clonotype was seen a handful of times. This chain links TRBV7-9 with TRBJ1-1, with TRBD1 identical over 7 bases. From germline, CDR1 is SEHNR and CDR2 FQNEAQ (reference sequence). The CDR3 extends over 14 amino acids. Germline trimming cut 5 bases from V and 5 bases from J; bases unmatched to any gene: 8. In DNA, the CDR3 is TGTGCCAGCAGCACCGGACAGGACGGGACTGAAGCTTTCTTT. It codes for CASSTGQDGTEAFF.

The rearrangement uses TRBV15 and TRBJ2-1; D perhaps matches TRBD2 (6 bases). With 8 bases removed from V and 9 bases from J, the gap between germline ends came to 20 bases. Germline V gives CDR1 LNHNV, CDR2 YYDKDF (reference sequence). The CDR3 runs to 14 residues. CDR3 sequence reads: CATAPDKRRGEQFF. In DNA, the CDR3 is TGTGCCACCGCCCCCGATAAGCGGCGGGGTGAGCAGTTCTTC.

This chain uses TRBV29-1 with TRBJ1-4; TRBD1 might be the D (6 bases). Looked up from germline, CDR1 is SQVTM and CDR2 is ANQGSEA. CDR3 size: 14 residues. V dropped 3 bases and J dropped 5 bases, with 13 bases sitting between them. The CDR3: CSVDGGGPNEKLFF. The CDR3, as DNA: TGCAGCGTTGATGGGGGGGGCCCCAATGAAAAACTGTTTTTT.

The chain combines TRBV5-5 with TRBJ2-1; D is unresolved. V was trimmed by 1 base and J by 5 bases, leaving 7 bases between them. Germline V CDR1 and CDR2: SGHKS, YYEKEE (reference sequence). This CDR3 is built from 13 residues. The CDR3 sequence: CASSLSRNNEQFF. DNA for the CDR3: TGTGCCAGCAGCTTGTCCAGAAACAATGAGCAGTTCTTC.

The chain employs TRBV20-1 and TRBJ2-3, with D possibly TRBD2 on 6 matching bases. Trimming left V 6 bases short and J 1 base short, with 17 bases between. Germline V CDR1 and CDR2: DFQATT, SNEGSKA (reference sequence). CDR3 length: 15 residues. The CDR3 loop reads CSAHYPGLRTDTQYF. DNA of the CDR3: TGCAGTGCACACTATCCGGGACTGCGCACAGATACGCAGTATTTT.

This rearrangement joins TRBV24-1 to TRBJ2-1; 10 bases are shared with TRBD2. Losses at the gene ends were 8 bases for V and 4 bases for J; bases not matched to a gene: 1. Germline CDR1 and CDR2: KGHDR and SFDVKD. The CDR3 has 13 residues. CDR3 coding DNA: TGTGCCACCAAAGCGGGAGGGTACAATGAGCAGTTCTTC. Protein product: CATKAGGYNEQFF.

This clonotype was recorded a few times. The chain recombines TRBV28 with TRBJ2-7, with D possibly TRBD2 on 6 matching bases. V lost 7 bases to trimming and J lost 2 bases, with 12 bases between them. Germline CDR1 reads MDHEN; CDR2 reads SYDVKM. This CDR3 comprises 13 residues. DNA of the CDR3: TGTGCCAGCATAAGGGGAGGCACCTACGAGCAGTACTTC. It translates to CASIRGGTYEQYF.

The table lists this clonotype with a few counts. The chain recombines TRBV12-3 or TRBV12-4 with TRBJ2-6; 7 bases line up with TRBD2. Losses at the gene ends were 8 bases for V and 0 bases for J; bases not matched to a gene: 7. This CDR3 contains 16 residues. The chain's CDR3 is CASSTGRSSGANVLTF. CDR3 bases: TGTGCCAGCTCCACCGGGAGGAGCTCTGGGGCCAACGTCCTGACTTTC.

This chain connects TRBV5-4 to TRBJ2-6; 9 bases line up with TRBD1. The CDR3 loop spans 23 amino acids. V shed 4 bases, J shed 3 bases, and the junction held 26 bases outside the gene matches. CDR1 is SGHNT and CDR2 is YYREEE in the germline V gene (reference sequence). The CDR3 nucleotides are TGTGCCAGCAGCACCCGACAGGGGGTGTGGGGGGTTTGTTGTCTAAGTGGGGCCAACGTCCTGACTTTC. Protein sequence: CASSTRQGVWGVCCLSGANVLTF.

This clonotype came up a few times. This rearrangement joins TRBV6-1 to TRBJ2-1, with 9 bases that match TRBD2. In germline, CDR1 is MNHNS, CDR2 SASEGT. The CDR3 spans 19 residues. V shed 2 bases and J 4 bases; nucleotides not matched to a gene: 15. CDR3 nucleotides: TGTGCCAGCAGTGAACCAACTTTTTTGACTAGCGGTAGTTACAATGAGCAGTTCTTC. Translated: CASSEPTFLTSGSYNEQFF.

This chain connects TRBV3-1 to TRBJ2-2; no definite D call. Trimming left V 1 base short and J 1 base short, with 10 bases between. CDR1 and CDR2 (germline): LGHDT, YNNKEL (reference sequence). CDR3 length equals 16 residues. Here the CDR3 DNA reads TGTGCCAGCAGCCAAGGAGCAAGGGTGAACACCGGGGAGCTGTTTTTT. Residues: CASSQGARVNTGELFF.

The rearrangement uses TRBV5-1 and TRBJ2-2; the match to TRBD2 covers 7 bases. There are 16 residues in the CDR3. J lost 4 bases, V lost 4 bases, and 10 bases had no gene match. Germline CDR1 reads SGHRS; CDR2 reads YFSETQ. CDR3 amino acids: CASSRGERVLTGELFF. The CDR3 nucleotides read TGCGCCAGCAGCCGGGGGGAGCGGGTGCTCACCGGGGAGCTGTTTTTT.

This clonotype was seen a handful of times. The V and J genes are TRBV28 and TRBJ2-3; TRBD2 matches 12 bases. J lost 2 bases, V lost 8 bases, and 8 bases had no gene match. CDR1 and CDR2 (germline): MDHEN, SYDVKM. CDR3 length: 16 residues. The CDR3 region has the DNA TGTGCCAGCTCGGCTAGCGGGAGGGACCACACAGATACGCAGTATTTT. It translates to CASSASGRDHTDTQYF.

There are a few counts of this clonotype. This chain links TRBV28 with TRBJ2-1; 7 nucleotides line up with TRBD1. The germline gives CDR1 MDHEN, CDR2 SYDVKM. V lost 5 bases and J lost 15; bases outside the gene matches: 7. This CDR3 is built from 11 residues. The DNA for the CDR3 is TGTGCCAGCAGTATCCGGGACAGTGCGTTCTTC. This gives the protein CASSIRDSAFF. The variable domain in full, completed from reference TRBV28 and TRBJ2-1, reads DVKVTQSSRYLVKRTGEKVFLECVQDMDHENMFWYRQDPGLGLRLIYFSYDVKMKEKGDIPEGYSVSREKKERFSLILESASTNQTSMYLCASSIRDSAFFGPGTRLTVL.

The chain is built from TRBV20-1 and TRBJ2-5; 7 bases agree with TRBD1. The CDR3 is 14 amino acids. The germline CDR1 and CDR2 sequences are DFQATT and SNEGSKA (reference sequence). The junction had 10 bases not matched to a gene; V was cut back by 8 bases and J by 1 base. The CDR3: CSIHTGEIQETQYF. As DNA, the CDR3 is TGCAGTATCCATACAGGGGAGATCCAAGAGACCCAGTACTTC.

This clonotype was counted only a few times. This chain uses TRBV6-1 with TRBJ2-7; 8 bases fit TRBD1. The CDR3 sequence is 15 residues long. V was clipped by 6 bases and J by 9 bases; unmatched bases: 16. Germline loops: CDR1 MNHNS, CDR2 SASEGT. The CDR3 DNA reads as TGTGCCAGCAGCCTCCTCAGGACAGGGATGTTCGGGCAGTACTTC. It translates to CASSLLRTGMFGQYF.